The 4 T cell receptor beta chains listed next were all sequenced from one sample in a study of Ad26.COV2.S vaccination and SARS-CoV-2 variants. Using immunoSEQ multiplex PCR, the repertoire was profiled, and TCRdb retains in-frame clones only, with some absent. The sample records 350,000 to 400,000 clones, about 89% being singletons. Treatment indicated: about 20 received Ad26.COV2.S at low or high dose, single or two shots; about 5 received placebo; per-sample allocation not given. Collection of samples fell on day 63 after the first vaccine or placebo injection. The sample consisted of peripheral blood, taken in a trial of Ad26.COV2.S vaccine versus placebo. The receptors were gathered from a person between 18 and 60 years old who received the Ad26.COV2.S COVID-19 vaccine or a placebo.

The rearrangement links TRBV5-1 to TRBJ1-3; maybe TRBD1 (6 bases). Deletions cut 2 bases from V and 4 bases from J, with 10 bases between. The CDR3 runs to 14 residues. Germline assignment: CDR1 SGHRS and CDR2 YFSETQ. The CDR3 sequence: CASSFGTGGNTIYF. CDR3 coding DNA: TGCGCCAGCAGCTTCGGAACAGGGGGAAACACCATATATTTT.

This clone appeared a few times. The chain joins TRBV13 to TRBJ2-5; no reliable D call. Trimming removed 1 base at V and 2 bases at J, with 5 bases between. The germline CDR1 and CDR2 sequences are PRHDT and FYEKMQ (reference sequence). The CDR3 loop spans 13 amino acids. The CDR3 protein is CASSLVGQETQYF. The CDR3 bases are TGTGCCAGCAGCTTAGTTGGGCAAGAGACCCAGTACTTC.

The chain is built from TRBV7-8 and TRBJ2-1, with a weak D call TRBD2 (6 bases). From germline, CDR1 is SGHVS and CDR2 FQNEAQ. Trimming left V 2 bases short and J 5 bases short, with 16 bases between. CDR3 length: 16 residues. CDR3 amino acids: CASSLSLFGRNNEQFF. The CDR3, as DNA: TGTGCCAGCAGCTTATCGTTGTTCGGGAGAAACAATGAGCAGTTCTTC.

The chain recombines TRBV12-3 or TRBV12-4 with TRBJ2-3; tentative D call: TRBD2 (6 bases). V lost 6 bases to trimming and J lost 6 bases, with 7 bases between them. CDR3 length equals 11 residues. DNA for the CDR3: TGTGCCAGCAGGGGGAGGGATACGCAGTATTTT. This encodes CASRGRDTQYF.